This T cell receptor beta chain was profiled in a study of OX40 agonist ivuxolimab in advanced cancers. Study-wide context: From about 23 to 85 years was the age range, with a mean of about 54 years, and about 78% were male.

Method: immunoSEQ multiplex PCR; TCRdb's copy keeps in-frame clones and lacks some. The sample yields roughly 75,000 clones, roughly 86% seen once. V lost 7 bases and J lost 4, with 13 bases in between. This CDR3 has 12 amino acids. Germline V gene data show CDR1 as GTSNPN and CDR2 as SVGIG (reference sequence). The chain couples TRBV30 to TRBJ1-2, with D tentatively TRBD1 (5 bases). The sequenced sample was CD4+ or CD8+ T cells sorted from blood, obtained in a trial of the OX40 agonist ivuxolimab. The clonotype originates from an adult with an advanced solid tumor such as melanoma, head and neck, liver or kidney cancer. The CDR3 sequence is CASSGGTYGYTF. CDR3 in DNA: TGTGCCTCTTCGGGAGGGACCTATGGCTACACCTTC.